The 31 T cell receptor beta chains given below trace back to one sample, sequenced in a study of blood T cell repertoires in COVID-19. This table comes from immunoSEQ multiplex PCR, and its TCRdb copy is limited to in-frame clones, with some not included. The sample has about 170,000 clones, less than 85% seen once; the top ten hold approximately 12%. The sequenced material came from PBMCs or T cells enriched from blood (not recorded which). The receptors stem from a man aged 50 or older who had recovered from COVID-19.

The chain joins TRBV18 to TRBJ1-1, with 8 bases aligning to TRBD1. This CDR3 contains 16 residues. The V segment lost 2 bases and the J segment 0 bases; nucleotides outside the gene matches: 5. Per the germline V gene, CDR1 is KGHSH and CDR2 is LQKENI. CDR3 in DNA: TGTGCCAGCTCACCAGGACAGGGATCGATGAACACTGAAGCTTTCTTT. Translating it yields CASSPGQGSMNTEAFF.

The table lists this clone with a count of one. The V call is TRBV18, the J call TRBJ2-7, with TRBD1 matching 7 bases. V was clipped by 3 bases and J by 1 base; unmatched bases: 6. From germline, CDR1 is KGHSH and CDR2 LQKENI. The CDR3 totals 15 residues. The CDR3 DNA follows: TGTGCCAGCTCACCCGGGACAGTTGAATCCTACGAGCAGTACTTC. Translated: CASSPGTVESYEQYF. The full variable domain, with the rest looked up from reference TRBV18 and TRBJ2-7, is NAGVMQNPRHLVRRRGQEARLRCSPMKGHSHVYWYRQLPEEGLKFMVYLQKENIIDESGMPKERFSAEFPKEGPSILRIQQVVRGDSAAYFCASSPGTVESYEQYFGPGTRLTVT.

The chain recombines TRBV2 with TRBJ1-2; D is unresolved. V was pared by 1 base and J by 3 bases, with 9 bases between. This CDR3 region has 14 residues. Germline assignment: CDR1 SNHLY and CDR2 FYNNEI. For the CDR3, the DNA is TGTGCCAGCAGTGAAGTGACACCTGACTATGGCTACACCTTC. This codes for CASSEVTPDYGYTF.

This clone was detected many times. The J gene is TRBJ1-6, the V gene TRBV7-9; D is undetermined. The V gene's germline CDR1 is SEHNR and CDR2 FQNEAQ (reference sequence). Trimming stripped 1 base from V and 11 bases from J, with 12 bases between. The CDR3 covers 14 residues. The CDR3 DNA follows: TGTGCCAGCAGCTTAGACCCCTCCCGGGCACCCCTCCACTTT. It translates to CASSLDPSRAPLHF.

The rearrangement uses TRBV5-1 and TRBJ2-3; 7 bases line up with TRBD1. V trimming: 0 bases; J trimming: 5 bases; junction bases outside the gene matches: 21. Germline-derived CDR1 and CDR2 are SGHRS and YFSETQ. The CDR3 contains 20 residues. CDR3 DNA: TGCGCCAGCAGCTTGGAGGGAGTGCTCCGAAGGGGGCGTAATAAAGATACGCAGTATTTT. Residues: CASSLEGVLRRGRNKDTQYF.

The chain is built from TRBV9 and TRBJ2-3, with D perhaps matching TRBD1 (6 bases). The length of the CDR3 is 14 residues. Looked up from germline, CDR1 is SGDLS and CDR2 is YYNGEE. Trimming pared 3 bases from V and 6 bases from J, leaving 14 bases between. CDR3 in amino acids: CASSAGQTLDTQYF. Here the CDR3 DNA reads TGTGCCAGCAGCGCCGGACAGACTCTGGATACGCAGTATTTT.

This clone was seen only once. The J gene is TRBJ1-5, the V gene TRBV2; D gene unclear. Trimming removed 2 bases at V and 4 bases at J, with 9 bases between. CDR1 SNHLY and CDR2 FYNNEI come from the germline V gene. This CDR3 contains 14 residues. In nucleotides, the CDR3 is TGTGCCAGCAGTGAACCGGGTTGGAATCAGCCCCAGCATTTT. Translation: CASSEPGWNQPQHF.

The rearrangement joins TRBV29-1 to TRBJ1-2; possible D gene TRBD1, 5 bases. Trimming shortened V by 1 base and J by 6 bases, and 18 bases separated the two germline ends. The CDR3 has 15 amino acids. CDR1 and CDR2 from the germline V gene are SQVTM and ANQGSEA. CDR3 sequence reads: CSVEAPSAGPHGYTF. The CDR3 DNA follows: TGCAGCGTTGAAGCACCCTCGGCAGGGCCCCATGGCTACACCTTC.

This sequence joins TRBV30 and TRBJ2-4; 9 nucleotides align to TRBD1. The J segment lost 7 bases and the V segment lost 2 bases, leaving 6 bases of the junction unmatched. This CDR3 region has 14 residues. Germline V gene sequence: CDR1 GTSNPN, CDR2 SVGIG (reference sequence). The CDR3 DNA sequence: TGTGCCTGGAGTCCGTCCGGGACAGGGAACATTCAGTACTTC. Translated: CAWSPSGTGNIQYF.

The chain links TRBV4-1 to TRBJ2-7, with a weak D call TRBD1 (9 bases). CDR3 length: 16 residues. V was pared by 2 bases and J by 5 bases, with 19 bases between. Germline CDR1 reads MGHRA; CDR2 reads YSYEKL. The chain's CDR3 is CASSQFSGGQGNEQYF. DNA for the CDR3: TGCGCCAGCAGCCAATTCAGCGGGGGACAGGGCAACGAGCAGTACTTC.

This chain links TRBV18 with TRBJ1-5; the match to TRBD1 covers 7 bases. The CDR3 contains 16 residues. CDR1 and CDR2 from the germline V gene are KGHSH and LQKENI. The J segment lost 0 bases and the V segment lost 4 bases, leaving 6 bases of the junction unmatched. CDR3 nucleotide sequence: TGTGCCAGCTCACGCGGGACAGACAATAGCAATCAGCCCCAGCATTTT. Its translation: CASSRGTDNSNQPQHF.

The genes are TRBV6-5 and TRBJ2-7; 11 positions match TRBD1. Unmatched junction bases numbered 6, after V lost 5 bases and J lost 12 bases. Germline CDR1 reads MNHEY; CDR2 reads SVGAGI. The CDR3 has 12 residues. CDR3 DNA: TGTGCCAGCAGTCAAAGGACAGGGGGCCTGTACTTC. Its protein is CASSQRTGGLYF.

This chain uses TRBV24-1 with TRBJ2-5; a possible D gene is TRBD2 (7 bases). This CDR3 is built from 12 residues. V was clipped by 9 bases and J by 5 bases, with 12 bases between them. Germline V gene lookup returns CDR1 KGHDR and CDR2 SFDVKD. CDR3 protein: CATQQGGETQYF. CDR3 in DNA: TGTGCCACCCAACAGGGAGGGGAGACCCAGTACTTC.

This chain links TRBV18 with TRBJ2-7, with no clear D. Germline values: CDR1 KGHSH, CDR2 LQKENI. CDR3 size: 13 residues. With 2 bases removed from V and 1 base from J, the gap between germline ends came to 6 bases. The CDR3 sequence is CASSPVRSYEQYF. The CDR3 DNA reads TGTGCCAGCTCACCAGTCCGGTCCTACGAGCAGTACTTC.

The chain joins TRBV3-1 (or the pseudogene TRBV3-2) to TRBJ1-4; possible D gene TRBD1, 5 bases. This CDR3 has 14 residues. CDR1 and CDR2 from the germline V gene are LGHDT and YNNKEL (reference sequence). The ends were cut back, 3 bases at V and 11 bases at J, with 16 bases in the middle. CDR3 loop: CASSHYGAESKLFF. The CDR3 bases are TGTGCCAGCAGCCATTATGGGGCCGAATCGAAACTGTTTTTT.

This chain links TRBV29-1 with TRBJ2-2; TRBD2 is a possible D gene (5 bases). Trimming stripped 5 bases from V and 7 bases from J, with 17 bases between. The V gene's germline CDR1 is SQVTM and CDR2 ANQGSEA. The CDR3 runs 14 residues. Here the CDR3 reads CSVKRDGSGGELFF. The DNA for the CDR3 is TGCAGCGTTAAGAGGGATGGGTCTGGCGGGGAGCTGTTTTTT.

V and J are TRBV30 and TRBJ1-1; D remains unclear. Trimming stripped 8 bases from V and 2 bases from J, with 9 bases between. The germline CDR1 and CDR2 sequences are GTSNPN and SVGIG (reference sequence). This CDR3 comprises 11 residues. Written as DNA, the CDR3 is TGTGCCAAAGGCGGAAACACTGAAGCTTTCTTT. Translation gives CAKGGNTEAFF.

The chain couples TRBV4-1 to TRBJ2-5, with 9 bases identical to TRBD2. CDR3 length: 15 amino acids. J was trimmed by 5 bases and V by 0 bases; bases with no gene match: 4. The V gene's germline CDR1 is MGHRA and CDR2 YSYEKL. The chain's CDR3 is CASSQELGLAETQYF. The CDR3 DNA sequence: TGCGCCAGCAGCCAAGAACTTGGACTAGCGGAGACCCAGTACTTC.

The chain couples TRBV14 to TRBJ1-6, with unresolved D. Germline V lookup: CDR1 SGHDN, CDR2 FVKESK. The CDR3 spans 14 residues. The V end lost 0 bases, the J end lost 7 bases, and 7 bases lay between the germline ends. CDR3 region: CASSQEVQNSPLHF. Here the CDR3 DNA reads TGTGCCAGCAGCCAAGAGGTCCAGAATTCACCCCTCCACTTT.

The chain carries TRBV19 and TRBJ2-2, with D possibly matching TRBD1 (5 bases). Germline CDR1 LNHDA, CDR2 SQIVND (reference sequence). The CDR3 covers 14 residues. Trimming shortened V by 5 bases and J by 5 bases, and 12 bases separated the two germline ends. CDR3 residues: CASSWGGETGELFF. CDR3 DNA sequence: TGTGCCAGTAGTTGGGGCGGAGAAACCGGGGAGCTGTTTTTT.

The rearrangement joins TRBV3-1 (or the pseudogene TRBV3-2) to TRBJ1-5, with a possible D match to TRBD1 (6 bases). The V and J ends lost 4 bases and 2 bases respectively, with 9 bases between them. Germline V lookup: CDR1 LGHDT, CDR2 YNNKEL (reference sequence). The CDR3 length is 14 residues. CDR3 sequence reads: CASSPQGRNQPQHF. As DNA, the CDR3 is TGTGCCAGCAGCCCACAGGGCCGCAATCAGCCCCAGCATTTT.

The CDR3, as DNA: TGTGCCAGCTCACCGACAGGGTCCCTTAGCTCCTACGAGCAGTACTTC. Its translation is CASSPTGSLSSYEQYF. The chain combines TRBV18 with TRBJ2-7; 7 nucleotides match TRBD1. The J segment lost 0 bases and the V segment lost 3 bases, leaving 8 bases of the junction unmatched. CDR3 length equals 16 residues. Germline assignment: CDR1 KGHSH and CDR2 LQKENI.

The count of this clone is one. This sequence joins TRBV5-1 and TRBJ2-7; the match to TRBD1 covers 7 bases. V was clipped by 0 bases and J by 7 bases; unmatched bases: 7. This CDR3 spans 14 amino acids. From germline, CDR1 is SGHRS and CDR2 YFSETQ. CDR3 amino acids: CASSLVETGYEQYF. The CDR3 DNA is TGCGCCAGCAGCTTGGTCGAGACAGGGTATGAGCAGTACTTC.

The rearrangement joins TRBV6-2 or TRBV6-3 to TRBJ1-5; D may be TRBD1 (5 bases). Germline V gives CDR1 MNHEY, CDR2 SVGEGT. CDR3 size: 20 residues. V lost 4 bases and J 2 bases, leaving 27 bases between the germline ends. The CDR3 region has the DNA TGTGCCAGCAGTTGGGCCCGGTTGAGCGGGGCAGGCGGTGGCAATCAGCCCCAGCATTTT. Its translation: CASSWARLSGAGGGNQPQHF.

V usage is TRBV27 and J usage is TRBJ1-2, with D perhaps TRBD1 (5 bases). CDR1 is MNHEY, CDR2 SMNVEV, per germline (reference sequence). Trimming stripped 5 bases from V and 0 bases from J, with 10 bases between. This CDR3 contains 14 residues. The CDR3 sequence: CASSPDRANYGYTF. CDR3 DNA: TGTGCCAGCAGTCCAGACAGAGCTAACTATGGCTACACCTTC.

The chain employs TRBV5-6 and TRBJ1-2; no clear D. This CDR3 has 12 residues. V shed 4 bases and J shed 4 bases, with 8 bases lying between them. Germline V lookup: CDR1 SGHDT, CDR2 YYEEEE. CDR3 DNA: TGTGCCAGCAGCGCGGTGGGCTATGGCTACACCTTC. Protein sequence: CASSAVGYGYTF.

The chain uses TRBV7-2 and TRBJ1-4; 11 nucleotides match TRBD1. V dropped 5 bases and J dropped 8; count of bases not matched to a gene: 7. Germline loops: CDR1 SGHTA, CDR2 FQGNSA. The CDR3 is made up of 15 amino acids. CDR3 protein: CASSMGTGGMEKLFF. CDR3 nucleotide sequence: TGTGCCAGCAGCATGGGGACAGGGGGAATGGAAAAACTGTTTTTT.

V is TRBV27 and J is TRBJ1-6; D ambiguous. V lost 6 bases and J 7 bases, leaving 16 bases between the germline ends. The CDR3 runs to 15 residues. Germline CDR1 MNHEY, CDR2 SMNVEV (reference sequence). Written as DNA, the CDR3 is TGTGCCAGCAGCCCTGCCGGGTCCCAAAATTCACCCCTCCACTTT. Its translation: CASSPAGSQNSPLHF.

This clone was detected only a few times. This chain uses TRBV28 with TRBJ1-1; possible D gene TRBD1, 5 bases. The CDR3 consists of 12 residues. Germline CDR1 is MDHEN and CDR2 is SYDVKM. Trimming shortened V by 10 bases and J by 0 bases, and 9 bases separated the two germline ends. The CDR3, as DNA: TGTGCCACCGGACACTTGAACACTGAAGCTTTCTTT. This encodes CATGHLNTEAFF.

The gene calls are TRBV20-1 and TRBJ1-4; D is ambiguous. Germline values: CDR1 DFQATT, CDR2 SNEGSKA (reference sequence). Trimming took 3 bases from V and 6 from J, leaving 14 bases between them. This CDR3 region has 14 residues. As DNA, the CDR3 is TGCAGTGCTAGTTTAGCAGTCAATGATGAAAAACTGTTTTTT. This sequence encodes CSASLAVNDEKLFF.

The chain uses TRBV2 and TRBJ1-2, with 9 bases lining up with TRBD1. CDR3 length equals 13 residues. Losses at the gene ends were 7 bases for V and 8 bases for J; bases not matched to a gene: 8. CDR1 is SNHLY, CDR2 FYNNEI, per germline. The CDR3 DNA sequence: TGTGCCAGCACAGGGACAGGGTTCGGAGGCTACACCTTC. Protein product: CASTGTGFGGYTF.